A single sample is the source of the 12 T cell receptor beta chains below, sequenced in a study of T cells in Graves' hyperthyroidism and ophthalmopathy. The CDR3 regions of TCR beta were amplified from RNA transcripts. When the TCR CDR3 underwent first-round RT-PCR, the HTBI primer set was used. TCRdb re-called the multiplex PCR reads with MiXCR, one entry per CDR3 protein. The sample records hundreds of thousands of distinct CDR3 sequences, 14% to 15% being singletons. Sequenced input: blood. These receptors came from a middle-aged woman with Graves' ophthalmopathy.

This clonotype was counted only a few times. This may be a read error, as it is one base from a much larger clone. The chain links TRBV10-3 to TRBJ2-5; D possibly corresponds to TRBD2 (5 bases). CDR3 size: 14 residues. Germline V gives CDR1 ENHRY, CDR2 SYGVKD. CDR3 sequence (DNA): TGTGCCACCAGTGTGGACTCAGTTCAAGAGACCCAGTACTTC. It specifies CATSVDSVQETQYF.

This clonotype was seen at least ten times. The chain uses TRBV2 and TRBJ2-5; D remains unclear. This CDR3 contains 13 residues. V was pared by 6 bases and J by 2 bases, with 10 bases between. CDR1 SNHLY and CDR2 FYNNEI come from the germline V gene. CDR3 residues: CASRPAGQETQYF. The CDR3 DNA follows: TGTGCCAGCAGGCCAGCAGGACAAGAGACCCAGTACTTC.

The chain is built from TRBV30 and TRBJ1-2; possibly TRBD1 for D (6 bases). Germline CDR1 GTSNPN, CDR2 SVGIG (reference sequence). The CDR3 has 15 residues. Between the trimmed V and J ends, which lost 0 bases and 4 bases, there was a span of 15 bases. CDR3 DNA: TGTGCCTGGAGTGTACTCCGGGGGCTGAGCTATGGCTACACCTTC. This translates into CAWSVLRGLSYGYTF.

This chain joins TRBV2 and TRBJ1-2; D not certain. This CDR3 comprises 13 residues. V was clipped by 2 bases and J by 4 bases, with 8 bases between them. The germline V gene encodes CDR1 SNHLY and CDR2 FYNNEI. CDR3 DNA: TGTGCCAGCAGTGAACCGGGAGTCTATGGCTACACCTTC. Its protein product is CASSEPGVYGYTF. Full variable domain (outside the CDR3, taken from reference TRBV2 and TRBJ1-2): EPEVTQTPSHQVTQMGQEVILRCVPISNHLYFYWYRQILGQKVEFLVSFYNNEISEKSEIFDDQFSVERPDGSNFTLKIRSTKLEDSAMYFCASSEPGVYGYTFGSGTRLTVV.

The chain recombines TRBV6-2 or TRBV6-3 with TRBJ2-7; 13 bases map to TRBD2. The CDR3 is 14 amino acids. V shed 6 bases, J shed 6 bases, and the junction held 5 bases outside the gene matches. Germline values: CDR1 MNHEY, CDR2 SVGEGT. The chain's CDR3 is CASSTTSGRGEQYF. The CDR3 DNA reads as TGTGCCAGCAGCACCACTAGCGGGAGGGGCGAGCAGTACTTC.

This clonotype was counted at least ten times. The chain has TRBV30 and TRBJ1-5; D uncertain. The CDR3 totals 17 residues. V lost 2 bases and J 5 bases, leaving 22 bases between the germline ends. From germline, CDR1 is GTSNPN and CDR2 SVGIG (reference sequence). The CDR3 nucleotides read TGTGCCTGGAGTCGAGGTCGAGACTCCAAAGGAGATCAGCCCCAGCATTTT. Translating it yields CAWSRGRDSKGDQPQHF.

Many counts were recorded for this clonotype. The gene calls are TRBV28 and TRBJ1-1, with D tentatively TRBD1 (5 bases). Trimming cost V 3 bases and J 4 bases, with 12 bases left between them. The CDR3 is 14 amino acids. Germline V gives CDR1 MDHEN, CDR2 SYDVKM. CDR3 coding DNA: TGTGCCAGCAGTTTTTGGGGGGGGAGCACTGAAGCTTTCTTT. It encodes CASSFWGGSTEAFF.

This clonotype was seen a few times. The chain has TRBV6-5 and TRBJ2-2; 7 nucleotides agree with TRBD2. The CDR3 loop spans 15 amino acids. CDR1 MNHEY and CDR2 SVGAGI come from the germline V gene. J was trimmed by 6 bases and V by 0 bases; bases with no gene match: 4. CDR3 bases: TGTGCCAGCAGTTACTCGAGCGGGGTGGCCGGGGAGCTGTTTTTT. This sequence encodes CASSYSSGVAGELFF.

This chain uses TRBV6-2 or TRBV6-3 with TRBJ2-7; no firm D call. Germline V gene data show CDR1 as MNHEY and CDR2 as SVGEGT. The V end lost 2 bases, the J end lost 3 bases, and 17 bases lay between the germline ends. This CDR3 is 16 amino acids long. CDR3 sequence (DNA): TGTGCCAGCAGTTACCCACTTAGCACCCCGAGCTACGAGCAGTACTTC. Translating it yields CASSYPLSTPSYEQYF.

This clonotype was found many times. V gene TRBV29-1 combines with J gene TRBJ2-7, with 7 bases fitting TRBD1. Germline CDR1 SQVTM, CDR2 ANQGSEA. CDR3 size: 13 residues. Trimming cost V 6 bases and J 2 bases; bases outside gene matches: 7. For the CDR3, the DNA is TGCAGCGTCCGACAGGGTACCACCTACGAGCAGTACTTC. Translation gives CSVRQGTTYEQYF.

This clonotype was detected many times. The chain recombines TRBV12-3 or TRBV12-4 with TRBJ2-4; a weak D match, TRBD1 (5 bases). The CDR3 is 13 amino acids. The V and J ends lost 5 bases and 5 bases respectively, with 10 bases between them. The CDR3 DNA reads TGTGCCAGCAGTAATGAAGGGGAAAACATTCAGTACTTC. Protein: CASSNEGENIQYF.

This clonotype was picked up many times. The V and J genes are TRBV30 and TRBJ1-1, with TRBD1 as a possible D gene (6 bases). V lost 0 bases to trimming and J lost 11 bases, with 13 bases between them. CDR1 and CDR2 from the germline V gene are GTSNPN and SVGIG (reference sequence). The CDR3 runs 12 residues. The CDR3 DNA is TGTGCCTGGAGTGTACTGGGGAGGGGGGCTTTCTTT. Translating gives CAWSVLGRGAFF. The full variable domain, in which reference TRBV30 and TRBJ1-1 provide the parts outside the CDR3, is SQTIHQWPATLVQPVGSPLSLECTVEGTSNPNLYWYRQAAGRGLQLLFYSVGIGQISSEVPQNLSASRPQDRQFILSSKKLLLSDSGFYLCAWSVLGRGAFFGQGTRLTVV.